The table lists the clone carrying this T cell receptor beta chain with a few counts. For the library, individual cDNA molecules each received unique molecular identifiers. Original analysis: There were a median of around 100,000 TCRs per sample, with a range from about 23,224 to 690,600. Via MiXCR, TCRdb re-called the RACE reads, giving one row per CDR3 protein. The V and J calls here are based on TCRdb, not the publication. This sample has fewer than 140,000 distinct CDR3 sequences, with approximately 12% found just once. The sample originates from a study of human T cells and chemical hapten exposure. As for time point: pre-sensitization, week 0. The treatment is: therapeutic diphenylcyclopropenone sensitization with weekly scalp DPC. The authors extracted total RNA from unfractionated whole blood. The CDR3 totals 18 residues. The germline V gene encodes CDR1 DFQATT and CDR2 SNEGSKA (reference sequence). The V end lost 3 bases, the J end lost 1 base, and 22 bases lay between the germline ends.

The sequence came from a woman in her 50s with alopecia areata. Some clones in this sample may be carry-over from other donors' samples. Source: whole blood, taken in connection with sensitization to the hapten diphenylcyclopropenone (DPC). The chain links TRBV20-1 to TRBJ1-5, with D unclear. The CDR3 DNA reads as TGCAGTGCTAGTTTCGCCAGGAATCTTGTCCTAAGCAATCAGCCCCAGCATTTT. Its protein is CSASFARNLVLSNQPQHF.